The rows below give T cell receptor beta chains drawn from one sample of a study of blood T cell repertoires in COVID-19. TCRdb's copy holds only in-frame clones and misses some; the assay was immunoSEQ multiplex PCR. The table records roughly 250,000 clones, roughly 80% of them present only once. Sequencing was performed on peripheral blood. The origin of the receptors is a woman of 80 years or more with active or convalescent COVID-19. Each CDR3 is given without its conserved first and last residue. A D gene is named only where the DNA matches it firmly. Size is omitted from some rows. Given values are once, few, many or a class for expanded clones.

V	size	D	J	CDR3
TRBV4-1	-	TRBD1	TRBJ1-5	ASSQELGGRNQPQH
TRBV7-2	-	-	TRBJ2-1	ASRTPVRAGEQF
TRBV28	few	-	TRBJ2-1	ASSLTGYNEQF
TRBV5-4	few	-	TRBJ2-2	ASSLGGTINTGELF
TRBV28	once	-	TRBJ1-5	ASSLSMVGSQH
TRBV3-1/TRBV3-2	-	TRBD2	TRBJ2-3	ASSATSGPVADTQY
TRBV6-1	-	TRBD2	TRBJ2-1	ASSESRTSGYNEQF
TRBV3-1/TRBV3-2	-	TRBD1	TRBJ2-7	ASSQQGVSYEQY
TRBV13	-	-	TRBJ1-1	ASSSMRATEAF
TRBV7-2	-	-	TRBJ1-6	ASGSSYNSPLH
TRBV12-3/TRBV12-4	-	-	TRBJ2-1	ASSLFGNEQF
TRBV7-9	-	TRBD1	TRBJ1-3	ASSADRDSGNTIY
TRBV18	once	-	TRBJ1-1	ASSPRGGVNTEAF